The 24 T cell receptor beta chains reported below all come from one sample, sequenced in a study of shared T cell receptors in the human thymus. Some clones are missing from TCRdb's copy, which holds only in-frame ones; the method was immunoSEQ multiplex PCR. The sample records about 540,000 clones, 75% to 80% being singletons. These data were likewise used in another study, on human thymus T cells.

Sequenced sample: thymocytes. These receptors all stem from a boy under three years old with a congenital heart defect.

The chain has TRBV5-4 and TRBJ2-1, with TRBD2 matching 9 bases. In germline, CDR1 is SGHNT, CDR2 YYREEE (reference sequence). The CDR3 covers 18 residues. V shed 4 bases, J shed 4 bases, and the junction held 15 bases outside the gene matches. The CDR3 reads CASSNPISGSRYYNEQFF. CDR3 in DNA: TGTGCCAGCAGCAACCCAATTAGCGGGAGTAGATATTACAATGAGCAGTTCTTC.

The chain joins TRBV27 to TRBJ2-3; 14 bases line up with TRBD2. This CDR3 region has 17 residues. The germline V gene encodes CDR1 MNHEY and CDR2 SMNVEV (reference sequence). Trimming at V came to 5 bases and at J to 4 bases, leaving 8 bases not matched to a gene. The CDR3 region has the DNA TGTGCCAGCAGTGCCCGACTAGCGGGAGGGTTCCCAGATACGCAGTATTTT. It is translated as CASSARLAGGFPDTQYF.

The rearrangement links TRBV2 to TRBJ2-7, with D perhaps TRBD1 (6 bases). V was clipped by 1 base and J by 5 bases, with 9 bases between them. There are 13 residues in the CDR3. Germline V gives CDR1 SNHLY, CDR2 FYNNEI. The CDR3 is CASSEGRGNEQYF. As DNA, the CDR3 is TGTGCCAGCAGTGAAGGCAGGGGTAACGAGCAGTACTTC. Full variable domain (missing parts from reference TRBV2 and TRBJ2-7): EPEVTQTPSHQVTQMGQEVILRCVPISNHLYFYWYRQILGQKVEFLVSFYNNEISEKSEIFDDQFSVERPDGSNFTLKIRSTKLEDSAMYFCASSEGRGNEQYFGPGTRLTVT.

This rearrangement joins TRBV30 to TRBJ1-5; a weak D match, TRBD1 (5 bases). V shed 3 bases and J shed 7 bases, with 19 bases lying between them. Germline V gene sequence: CDR1 GTSNPN, CDR2 SVGIG (reference sequence). This CDR3 has 15 amino acids. CDR3 nucleotide sequence: TGTGCCTGGAGATCAGGGAAGTTGCCAATCCAGCCCCAGCATTTT. This codes for CAWRSGKLPIQPQHF.

The chain links TRBV12-5 to TRBJ2-3, with 12 nucleotides matching TRBD2. CDR1 and CDR2 (germline): LGHNT, FRNRAP. This CDR3 has 18 amino acids. The trim removed 0 bases at V and 3 bases at J, leaving 7 bases unmatched. The CDR3 coding sequence is TGTGCTAGTGGTTTGGTGTCTCTAGCGGGAGGGTGTACAGATACGCAGTATTTT. This codes for CASGLVSLAGGCTDTQYF.

This chain joins TRBV4-2 and TRBJ2-1; D not certain. Germline-derived CDR1 and CDR2 are LGHNA and YNFKEQ. The germline V and J ends were trimmed by 0 bases and 2 bases, with 8 bases remaining between them. This CDR3 region has 15 residues. The CDR3 spells CASSQDRAAYNEQFF. CDR3 sequence (DNA): TGTGCCAGCAGCCAAGATCGCGCGGCCTACAATGAGCAGTTCTTC.

This clone was observed a handful of times. The chain couples TRBV25-1 to TRBJ2-5; 9 nucleotides align to TRBD1. V lost 4 bases to trimming and J lost 4 bases; unmatched junction nucleotides: 13. Germline-derived CDR1 and CDR2 are MGHDK and SYGVNS. This CDR3 spans 17 amino acids. The CDR3: CASSVGPGQGRGETQYF. The CDR3 DNA reads as TGTGCCAGCAGTGTTGGTCCCGGACAGGGGCGGGGAGAGACCCAGTACTTC.

This clone was seen a few times. The V gene is TRBV30, the J gene TRBJ2-2, with TRBD1 matching over 10 bases. Germline assignment: CDR1 GTSNPN and CDR2 SVGIG (reference sequence). The ends lost 4 bases at V and 7 bases at J; junction bases unmatched: 9. This CDR3 spans 15 amino acids. CDR3 protein: CAWTSGTGVGGELFF. CDR3 DNA sequence: TGTGCCTGGACTTCGGGGACAGGGGTAGGCGGGGAGCTGTTTTTT. The complete variable domain, with remaining parts taken from reference TRBV30 and TRBJ2-2, reads SQTIHQWPATLVQPVGSPLSLECTVEGTSNPNLYWYRQAAGRGLQLLFYSVGIGQISSEVPQNLSASRPQDRQFILSSKKLLLSDSGFYLCAWTSGTGVGGELFFGEGSRLTVL.

This clone was observed a single time. The chain recombines TRBV6-6 with TRBJ2-2, with TRBD1 matching over 10 bases. Germline CDR1 reads MNHNY; CDR2 reads SVGAGI (reference sequence). Trimming took 2 bases from V and 6 from J; bases not matched to a gene: 6. There are 16 residues in the CDR3. The CDR3 DNA follows: TGTGCCAGCAGTTACCCCGGGACAGGGGAGGCCGGGGAGCTGTTTTTT. Protein sequence: CASSYPGTGEAGELFF.

The chain has TRBV12-5 and TRBJ2-7; D is unclear. Germline V gene lookup returns CDR1 LGHNT and CDR2 FRNRAP. CDR3 length: 15 residues. The germline V and J ends were trimmed by 3 bases and 2 bases, with 14 bases remaining between them. The CDR3 is CASGFGIRGTYEQYF. As DNA, the CDR3 is TGTGCTAGTGGTTTCGGAATCAGAGGCACCTACGAGCAGTACTTC.

This chain joins TRBV5-4 and TRBJ1-2; D is unresolved. This CDR3 is built from 17 residues. Germline loops: CDR1 SGHNT, CDR2 YYREEE (reference sequence). V gave up 2 bases and J gave up 0 bases, with 17 bases separating them. The CDR3 here is CASSFMEGLGANYGYTF. CDR3 nucleotides: TGTGCCAGCAGCTTCATGGAGGGTCTTGGGGCTAACTATGGCTACACCTTC.

This clone showed up just once. The CDR3 nucleotides read TGTGCCAGTACCCCCCGGGACAGAGTCTACGAGCAGTACTTC. It is translated as CASTPRDRVYEQYF. The genes are TRBV19 and TRBJ2-7; 7 bases map to TRBD1. V lost 7 bases to trimming and J lost 3 bases; unmatched junction nucleotides: 9. The CDR3 has 14 residues. The germline gives CDR1 LNHDA, CDR2 SQIVND (reference sequence).

The chain recombines TRBV7-2 with TRBJ1-1; a possible D gene is TRBD1 (6 bases). Per germline, CDR1 SGHTA and CDR2 FQGNSA. CDR3 size: 17 residues. V lost 7 bases, J lost 5 bases, and 26 bases lay in between. The CDR3 DNA sequence: TGTGCCAGCACTATAAGGGGGGGGCTTTGGGGCAAGACTGAAGCTTTCTTT. It translates to CASTIRGGLWGKTEAFF.

This clone has just one count. The V call is TRBV28, the J call TRBJ1-5; 8 positions agree with TRBD1. Germline assignment: CDR1 MDHEN and CDR2 SYDVKM. This CDR3 has 14 residues. V lost 6 bases to trimming and J lost 3 bases; unmatched junction nucleotides: 4. CDR3 nucleotide sequence: TGTGCCAGCAGCCGCAGGGGGCCCAATCAGCCCCAGCATTTT. This codes for CASSRRGPNQPQHF.

This chain links TRBV7-8 with TRBJ2-2, with D possibly matching TRBD2 (5 bases). V lost 5 bases to trimming and J lost 5 bases, with 21 bases between them. Germline V gene lookup returns CDR1 SGHVS and CDR2 FQNEAQ. CDR3 length equals 17 residues. The CDR3 region has the DNA TGTGCCAGCAGCAACCGGACTGCCCTAGGGATTACCGGGGAGCTGTTTTTT. This gives the protein CASSNRTALGITGELFF.

The rearrangement uses TRBV6-1 and TRBJ2-7, with 7 bases identical to TRBD2. This CDR3 has 14 amino acids. The V gene end was trimmed by 10 bases and the J gene end by 0 bases; junction bases not matched to a gene: 9. Germline V lookup: CDR1 MNHNS, CDR2 SASEGT. The CDR3 sequence: CAIGKRESSYEQYF. The CDR3 nucleotides are TGTGCCATCGGTAAGCGGGAAAGCTCCTACGAGCAGTACTTC.

The chain couples TRBV9 to TRBJ1-1; no definite D call. The ends were cut back, 4 bases at V and 5 bases at J, with 15 bases in the middle. Germline V lookup: CDR1 SGDLS, CDR2 YYNGEE. The CDR3 is made up of 14 amino acids. CDR3 sequence reads: CASSPLIRGTEAFF. The CDR3 nucleotides are TGTGCCAGCAGCCCCCTTATAAGAGGAACTGAAGCTTTCTTT.

The J gene is TRBJ2-2, the V gene TRBV5-1, with 7 bases identical to TRBD2. The V and J ends lost 2 bases and 3 bases, in that order; junction bases with no gene match: 13. The CDR3 consists of 18 residues. Germline-derived CDR1 and CDR2 are SGHRS and YFSETQ. The DNA of the CDR3 is TGCGCCAGCAGCTTCTTATTGTACGGGAGGAGGGACACCGGGGAGCTGTTTTTT. Translated, it gives CASSFLLYGRRDTGELFF.

The chain combines TRBV7-9 with TRBJ1-2; D might be TRBD1 (6 bases). V lost 1 base and J 2 bases, leaving 11 bases between the germline ends. Per the germline V gene, CDR1 is SEHNR and CDR2 is FQNEAQ (reference sequence). This CDR3 contains 15 residues. The CDR3 sequence is CASSLVGQKNYGYTF. The CDR3 DNA sequence: TGTGCCAGCAGCTTAGTTGGACAGAAGAACTATGGCTACACCTTC.

The rearrangement joins TRBV4-3 to TRBJ2-3; D might be TRBD2 (6 bases). CDR3 length: 14 amino acids. V lost 4 bases and J lost 4, with 12 bases in between. Germline lookup yields CDR1 LGHNA and CDR2 YSLEER. In nucleotides, the CDR3 is TGCGCCAGCAGCCCGACGGGGAGGTCAGATACGCAGTATTTT. This sequence encodes CASSPTGRSDTQYF.

This clone has a handful of counts. The CDR3 coding sequence is TGTGCCAGCAGGTCCGGGACAGGGGCATACAATGAGCAGTTCTTC. It specifies CASRSGTGAYNEQFF. The rearrangement joins TRBV5-6 to TRBJ2-1; TRBD1 matches at 10 bases. The CDR3 runs 15 residues. Germline values: CDR1 SGHDT, CDR2 YYEEEE. V shed 5 bases, J shed 4 bases, and the junction held 6 bases outside the gene matches.

The chain employs TRBV10-3 and TRBJ2-7; 10 bases line up with TRBD2. Trimming cost V 6 bases and J 3 bases; bases outside gene matches: 8. CDR3 length: 15 residues. Germline V gene sequence: CDR1 ENHRY, CDR2 SYGVKD. In DNA, the CDR3 is TGTGCCATCAGCTTAACTAGCGGGACCCACTACGAGCAGTACTTC. This gives the protein CAISLTSGTHYEQYF.

This CDR3 reads CASRGGRCRRNTIYF. The CDR3 coding sequence is TGTGCCAGCAGGGGGGGGAGATGCAGAAGAAACACCATATATTTT. This chain joins TRBV28 and TRBJ1-3; D might be TRBD1 (5 bases). CDR1 and CDR2 from the germline V gene are MDHEN and SYDVKM. Trimming removed 6 bases from V and 5 bases from J, with 17 bases in between. The CDR3 totals 15 residues. The full variable domain, its missing parts supplied by reference TRBV28 and TRBJ1-3, is DVKVTQSSRYLVKRTGEKVFLECVQDMDHENMFWYRQDPGLGLRLIYFSYDVKMKEKGDIPEGYSVSREKKERFSLILESASTNQTSMYLCASRGGRCRRNTIYFGEGSWLTVV.

V and J are TRBV29-1 and TRBJ2-3; 8 nucleotides agree with TRBD2. The CDR3 sequence is 18 residues long. Trimming removed 4 bases from V and 8 bases from J; junction bases left unmatched: 23. Per germline, CDR1 SQVTM and CDR2 ANQGSEA. CDR3 nucleotides: TGCAGCGTTGGGCCAGCGGGAGAAGGCACACAAGGACACGGTACGCAGTATTTT. It yields the protein CSVGPAGEGTQGHGTQYF.